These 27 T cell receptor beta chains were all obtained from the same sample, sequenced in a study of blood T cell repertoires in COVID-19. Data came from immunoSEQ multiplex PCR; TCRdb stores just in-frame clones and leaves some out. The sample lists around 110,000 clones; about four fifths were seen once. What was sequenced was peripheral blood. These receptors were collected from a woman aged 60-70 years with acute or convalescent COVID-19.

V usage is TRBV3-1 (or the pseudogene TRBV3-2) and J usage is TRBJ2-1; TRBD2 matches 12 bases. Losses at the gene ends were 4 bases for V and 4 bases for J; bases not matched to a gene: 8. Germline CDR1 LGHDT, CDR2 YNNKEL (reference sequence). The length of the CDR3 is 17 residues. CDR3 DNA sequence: TGTGCCAGCAGCCCCACCGGGACTAGCGGGTTATACAATGAGCAGTTCTTC. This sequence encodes CASSPTGTSGLYNEQFF.

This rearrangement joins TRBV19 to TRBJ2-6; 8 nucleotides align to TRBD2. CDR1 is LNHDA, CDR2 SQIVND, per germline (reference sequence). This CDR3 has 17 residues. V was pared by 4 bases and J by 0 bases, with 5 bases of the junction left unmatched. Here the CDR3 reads CASSSSGGYSGANVLTF. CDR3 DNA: TGTGCCAGTAGTAGCAGCGGGGGCTACTCTGGGGCCAACGTCCTGACTTTC.

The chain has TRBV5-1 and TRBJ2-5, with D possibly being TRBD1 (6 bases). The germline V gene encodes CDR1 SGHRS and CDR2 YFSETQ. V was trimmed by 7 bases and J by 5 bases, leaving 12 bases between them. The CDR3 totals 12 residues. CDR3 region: CASGSQGETQYF. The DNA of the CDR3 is TGCGCCAGCGGCAGTCAGGGGGAGACCCAGTACTTC.

DNA for the CDR3: TGTGCCAGCAGTTATCGGCGGGGCCCTGGGTACACTGAAGCTTTCTTT. This translates into CASSYRRGPGYTEAFF. V is TRBV6-5 and J is TRBJ1-1; tentatively, D is TRBD1 (5 bases). The ends were cut back, 3 bases at V and 3 bases at J, with 17 bases in the middle. The germline CDR1 and CDR2 sequences are MNHEY and SVGAGI. This CDR3 has 16 residues.

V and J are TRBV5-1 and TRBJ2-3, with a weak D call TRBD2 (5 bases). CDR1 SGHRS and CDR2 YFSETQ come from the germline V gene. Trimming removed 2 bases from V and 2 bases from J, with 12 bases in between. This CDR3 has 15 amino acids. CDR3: CASSFSADNTDTQYF. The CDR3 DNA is TGCGCCAGCAGCTTTAGCGCCGACAACACAGATACGCAGTATTTT.

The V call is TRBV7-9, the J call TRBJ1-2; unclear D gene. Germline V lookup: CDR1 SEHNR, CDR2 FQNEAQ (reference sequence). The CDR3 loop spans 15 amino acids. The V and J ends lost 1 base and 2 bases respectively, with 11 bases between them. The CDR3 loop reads CASSLGLGRNYGYTF. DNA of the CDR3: TGTGCCAGCAGCTTAGGACTAGGCAGAAACTATGGCTACACCTTC. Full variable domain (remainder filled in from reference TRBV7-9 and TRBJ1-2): DTGVSQNPRHKITKRGQNVTFRCDPISEHNRLYWYRQTLGQGPEFLTYFQNEAQLEKSRLLSDRFSAERPKGSFSTLEIQRTEQGDSAMYLCASSLGLGRNYGYTFGSGTRLTVV.

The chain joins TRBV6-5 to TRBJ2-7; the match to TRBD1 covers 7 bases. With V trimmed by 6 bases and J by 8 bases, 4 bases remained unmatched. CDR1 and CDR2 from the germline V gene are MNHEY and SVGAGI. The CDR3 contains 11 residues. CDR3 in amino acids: CASSQTGQQYF. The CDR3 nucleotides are TGTGCCAGCAGCCAGACAGGGCAGCAGTACTTC.

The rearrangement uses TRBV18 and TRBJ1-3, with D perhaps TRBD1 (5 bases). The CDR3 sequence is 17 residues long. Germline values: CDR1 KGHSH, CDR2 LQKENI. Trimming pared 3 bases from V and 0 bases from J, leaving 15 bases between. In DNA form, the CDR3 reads TGTGCCAGCTCACCTGGCCAGGGACTCAGCTCTGGAAACACCATATATTTT. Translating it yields CASSPGQGLSSGNTIYF.

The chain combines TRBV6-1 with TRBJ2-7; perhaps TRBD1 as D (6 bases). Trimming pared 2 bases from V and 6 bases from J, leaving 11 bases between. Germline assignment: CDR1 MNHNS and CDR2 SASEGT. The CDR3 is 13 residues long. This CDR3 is CASSEREGGEQYF. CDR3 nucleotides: TGTGCCAGCAGTGAAAGGGAAGGGGGCGAGCAGTACTTC.

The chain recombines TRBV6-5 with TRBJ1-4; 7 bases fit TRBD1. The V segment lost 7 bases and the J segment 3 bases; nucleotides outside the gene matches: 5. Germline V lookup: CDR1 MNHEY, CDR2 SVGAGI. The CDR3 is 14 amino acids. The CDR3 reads CASKLDRANEKLFF. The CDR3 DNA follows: TGTGCCAGCAAACTTGACAGGGCTAATGAAAAACTGTTTTTT.

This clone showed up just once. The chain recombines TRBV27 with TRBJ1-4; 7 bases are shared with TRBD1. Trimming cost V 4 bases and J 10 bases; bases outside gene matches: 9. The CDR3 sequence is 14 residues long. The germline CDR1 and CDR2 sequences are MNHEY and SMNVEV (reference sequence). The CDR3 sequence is CASSSRQGNGKLFF. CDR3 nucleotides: TGTGCCAGCAGTTCCCGACAGGGTAACGGAAAACTGTTTTTT.

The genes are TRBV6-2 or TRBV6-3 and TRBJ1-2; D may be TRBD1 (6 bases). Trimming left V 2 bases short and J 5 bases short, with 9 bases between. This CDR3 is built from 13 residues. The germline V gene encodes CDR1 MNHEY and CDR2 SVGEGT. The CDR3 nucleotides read TGTGCCAGCAGTTACCGGGACATATATGGCTACACCTTC. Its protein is CASSYRDIYGYTF.

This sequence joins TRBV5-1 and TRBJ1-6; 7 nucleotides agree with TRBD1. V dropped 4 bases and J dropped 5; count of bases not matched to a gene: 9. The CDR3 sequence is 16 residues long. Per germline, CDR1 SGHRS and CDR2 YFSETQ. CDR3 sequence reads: CASSIQGSFDNSPLHF. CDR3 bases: TGCGCCAGCAGCATACAGGGGTCTTTTGATAATTCACCCCTCCACTTT.

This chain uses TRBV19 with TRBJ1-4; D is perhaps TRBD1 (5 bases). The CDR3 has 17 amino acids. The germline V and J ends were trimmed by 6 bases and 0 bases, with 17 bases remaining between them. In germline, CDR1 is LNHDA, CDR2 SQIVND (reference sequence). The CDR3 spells CASRGRARPSTNEKLFF. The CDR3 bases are TGTGCCAGTAGGGGCAGGGCCCGACCGTCAACTAATGAAAAACTGTTTTTT.

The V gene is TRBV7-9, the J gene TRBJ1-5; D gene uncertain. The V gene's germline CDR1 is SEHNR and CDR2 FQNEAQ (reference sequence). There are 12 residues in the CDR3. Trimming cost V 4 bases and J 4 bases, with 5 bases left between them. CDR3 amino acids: CASSSTNQPQHF. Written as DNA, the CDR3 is TGTGCCAGCAGCTCAACAAATCAGCCCCAGCATTTT.

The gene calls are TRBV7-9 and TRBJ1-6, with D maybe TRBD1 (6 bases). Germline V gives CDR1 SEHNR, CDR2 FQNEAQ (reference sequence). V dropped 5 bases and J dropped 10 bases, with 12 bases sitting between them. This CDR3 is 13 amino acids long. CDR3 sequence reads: CASSPSGESPLHF. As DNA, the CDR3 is TGTGCCAGCAGCCCCTCAGGGGAGTCACCCCTCCACTTT.

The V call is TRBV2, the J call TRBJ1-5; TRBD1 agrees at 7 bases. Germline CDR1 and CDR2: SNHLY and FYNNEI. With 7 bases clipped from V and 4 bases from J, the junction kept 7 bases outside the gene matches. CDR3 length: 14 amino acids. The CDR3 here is CASTERTGNQPQHF. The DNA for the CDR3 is TGTGCCAGCACCGAGCGGACAGGTAATCAGCCCCAGCATTTT.

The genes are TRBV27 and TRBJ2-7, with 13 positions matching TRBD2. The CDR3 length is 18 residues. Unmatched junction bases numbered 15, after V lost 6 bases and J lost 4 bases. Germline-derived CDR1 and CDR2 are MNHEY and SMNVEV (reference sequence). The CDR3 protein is CASSLSPARTSGRYEQYF. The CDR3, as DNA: TGTGCCAGCAGCCTCAGCCCCGCCCGGACTAGCGGGAGATACGAGCAGTACTTC.

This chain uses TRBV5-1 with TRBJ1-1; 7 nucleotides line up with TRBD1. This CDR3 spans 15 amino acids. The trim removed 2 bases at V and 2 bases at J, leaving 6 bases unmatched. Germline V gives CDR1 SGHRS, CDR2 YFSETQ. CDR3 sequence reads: CASSFGQVGNTEAFF. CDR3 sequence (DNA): TGCGCCAGCAGCTTCGGACAGGTGGGCAACACTGAAGCTTTCTTT.

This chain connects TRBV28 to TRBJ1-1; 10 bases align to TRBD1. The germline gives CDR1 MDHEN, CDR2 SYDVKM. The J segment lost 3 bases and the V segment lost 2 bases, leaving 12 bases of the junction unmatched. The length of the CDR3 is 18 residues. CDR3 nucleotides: TGTGCCAGCAGTTTAGTATCGGGACAGGGGTCTCGTGACACTGAAGCTTTCTTT. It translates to CASSLVSGQGSRDTEAFF.

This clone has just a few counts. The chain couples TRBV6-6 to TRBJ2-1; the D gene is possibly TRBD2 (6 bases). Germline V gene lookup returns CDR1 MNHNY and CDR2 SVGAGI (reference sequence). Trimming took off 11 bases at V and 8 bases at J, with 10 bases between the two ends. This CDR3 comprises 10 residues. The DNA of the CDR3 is TGTGCCGGGGGGAGGCATGAGCAGTTCTTC. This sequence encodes CAGGRHEQFF.

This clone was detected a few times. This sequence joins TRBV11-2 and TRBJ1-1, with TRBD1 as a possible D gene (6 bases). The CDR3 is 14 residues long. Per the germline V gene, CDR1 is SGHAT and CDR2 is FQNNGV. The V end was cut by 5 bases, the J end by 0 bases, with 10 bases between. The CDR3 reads CASSMDRMNTEAFF. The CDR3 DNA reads TGTGCCAGCAGCATGGACAGAATGAACACTGAAGCTTTCTTT. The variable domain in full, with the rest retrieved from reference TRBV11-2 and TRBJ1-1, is EAGVAQSPRYKIIEKRQSVAFWCNPISGHATLYWYQQILGQGPKLLIQFQNNGVVDDSQLPKDRFSAERLKGVDSTLKIQPAKLEDSAVYLCASSMDRMNTEAFFGQGTRLTVV.

The CDR3 DNA sequence: TGTGCCAGCAGTTACAGGGAAACCGGGGAGCTGTTTTTT. Protein sequence: CASSYRETGELFF. The chain combines TRBV12-3 or TRBV12-4 with TRBJ2-2, with D perhaps matching TRBD1 (6 bases). Trimming removed 4 bases from V and 5 bases from J, with 8 bases in between. The CDR3 extends over 13 amino acids.

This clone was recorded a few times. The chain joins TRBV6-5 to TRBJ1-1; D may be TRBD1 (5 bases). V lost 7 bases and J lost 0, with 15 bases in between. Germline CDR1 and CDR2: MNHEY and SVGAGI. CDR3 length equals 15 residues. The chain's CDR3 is CASTNRGRMNTEAFF. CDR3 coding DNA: TGTGCCAGCACTAATAGGGGCAGAATGAACACTGAAGCTTTCTTT.

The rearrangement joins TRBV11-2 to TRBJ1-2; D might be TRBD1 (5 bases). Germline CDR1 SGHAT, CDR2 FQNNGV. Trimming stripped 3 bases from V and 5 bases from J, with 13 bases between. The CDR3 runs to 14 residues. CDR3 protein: CASSLQGVVYGYTF. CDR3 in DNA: TGTGCCAGCAGCTTGCAAGGGGTTGTATATGGCTACACCTTC.

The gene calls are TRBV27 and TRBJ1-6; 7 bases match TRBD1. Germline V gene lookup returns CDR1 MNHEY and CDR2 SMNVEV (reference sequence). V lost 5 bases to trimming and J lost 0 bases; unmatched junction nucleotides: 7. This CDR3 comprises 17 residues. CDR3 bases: TGTGCCAGCAGTACCGAGACAGGGAGCTCCTATAATTCACCCCTCCACTTT. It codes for CASSTETGSSYNSPLHF.

CDR3 loop: CASRDRTGGVNTEAFF. The CDR3 DNA is TGTGCCAGCAGAGACAGGACAGGGGGGGTGAACACTGAAGCTTTCTTT. The chain employs TRBV28 and TRBJ1-1; 10 bases map to TRBD1. The junction had 7 bases not matched to a gene; V was cut back by 6 bases and J by 0 bases. The CDR3 consists of 16 residues. Germline assignment: CDR1 MDHEN and CDR2 SYDVKM.